Presented here are 11 T cell receptor beta chains from one specimen sequenced in a study of T cell repertoires in cytomegalovirus infection. A single record per CDR3 protein comes from TCRdb applying MiXCR to the reads. The sample includes 200,000 to 300,000 distinct CDR3 sequences, around 9% of them seen just once. The sequenced material came from PBMCs. These receptors were collected from a human donor in good health (CMV status not recorded). Some clones in this sample may be carry-over from other donors' samples.

This clonotype occurred many times. The chain combines TRBV30 with TRBJ2-1; 11 nucleotides align to TRBD2. CDR1 and CDR2 from the germline V gene are GTSNPN and SVGIG (reference sequence). V lost 5 bases, J lost 5 bases, and 2 bases stayed unmatched. The CDR3 covers 13 residues. The CDR3 nucleotides read TGTGCCTGGGGGGGACTAGCGGACAATGAGCAGTTCTTC. This codes for CAWGGLADNEQFF.

This clonotype was recorded at least ten times. The J gene is TRBJ1-1, the V gene TRBV7-3; no reliable D call. CDR3 size: 13 residues. CDR1 is SGHTA and CDR2 is FQGTGA in the germline V gene. Trimming removed 0 bases from V and 5 bases from J, with 7 bases in between. CDR3 sequence (DNA): TGTGCCAGCAGCTTAACCTACCAGACTGAAGCTTTCTTT. This gives the protein CASSLTYQTEAFF.

In its sample, this clonotype was seen a few times. CDR3 DNA sequence: TGCAGTGCTAGCCTAGAAGGGGCTAATTCACCCCTCCACTTT. The encoded protein is CSASLEGANSPLHF. The rearrangement links TRBV20-1 to TRBJ1-6; a weak D match, TRBD1 (5 bases). The CDR3 spans 14 residues. Germline CDR1 and CDR2: DFQATT and SNEGSKA (reference sequence). V shed 3 bases and J shed 6 bases, with 12 bases lying between them.

The table lists this clonotype with many counts. The rearrangement links TRBV7-4 to TRBJ1-1; 7 bases fit TRBD1. CDR3 length: 16 residues. V dropped 3 bases and J dropped 1; count of bases not matched to a gene: 8. Germline V gives CDR1 SGHVT, CDR2 SQSDAQ. CDR3 loop: CASSFTGQATNTEAFF. DNA for the CDR3: TGTGCCAGCAGCTTCACCGGACAGGCCACGAACACTGAAGCTTTCTTT. Complete variable domain (other parts from reference TRBV7-4 and TRBJ1-1): GAGVSQSPRYKVAKRGRDVALRCDSISGHVTLYWYRQTLGQGSEVLTYSQSDAQRDKSGRPSGRFSAERPERSVSTLKIQRTEQGDSAVYLCASSFTGQATNTEAFFGQGTRLTVV.

This clonotype has just a few counts. The chain couples TRBV6-2 or TRBV6-3 to TRBJ1-5; 7 nucleotides match TRBD1. CDR3 length: 13 residues. Germline lookup yields CDR1 MNHEY and CDR2 SVGEGT. V lost 5 bases and J lost 8; bases outside the gene matches: 6. The CDR3 is CASSPDRYEPQHF. DNA of the CDR3: TGTGCCAGCAGTCCGGACAGGTATGAGCCCCAGCATTTT.

This clonotype was seen a handful of times. The V gene is TRBV5-5, the J gene TRBJ2-7; D gene unclear. The length of the CDR3 is 11 residues. V lost 4 bases, J lost 5 bases, and 7 bases lay in between. Germline V gene lookup returns CDR1 SGHKS and CDR2 YYEKEE (reference sequence). CDR3 region: CASSPLNEQYF. Written as DNA, the CDR3 is TGTGCCAGCAGCCCCTTGAACGAGCAGTACTTC.

The chain employs TRBV12-3 or TRBV12-4 and TRBJ1-5; 9 bases map to TRBD1. With V trimmed by 6 bases and J by 9 bases, 9 bases remained unmatched. CDR3 length: 14 amino acids. The DNA of the CDR3 is TGTGCCAGCAGGGGGACAGGGAAGGATGGGCCCCAGCATTTT. Its translation: CASRGTGKDGPQHF.

The chain carries TRBV20-1 and TRBJ2-7, with 7 bases aligning to TRBD2. Germline-derived CDR1 and CDR2 are DFQATT and SNEGSKA (reference sequence). The junction had 10 bases not matched to a gene; V was cut back by 6 bases and J by 5 bases. This CDR3 is 13 amino acids long. This chain's CDR3 is CSAIRLAGHEQYF. CDR3 DNA: TGCAGTGCCATCAGACTAGCTGGTCACGAGCAGTACTTC.

This clonotype appeared many times. The chain recombines TRBV20-1 with TRBJ2-7, with 7 bases matching TRBD2. This CDR3 is built from 13 residues. Germline-derived CDR1 and CDR2 are DFQATT and SNEGSKA (reference sequence). V was clipped by 4 bases and J by 3 bases; unmatched bases: 6. This CDR3 reads CSATWEGFYEQYF. As DNA, the CDR3 is TGCAGTGCTACGTGGGAGGGGTTCTACGAGCAGTACTTC.

The sample holds many counts of this clonotype. The CDR3 protein is CASSLAPAEIHGYTF. CDR3 bases: TGTGCCAGCAGCTTAGCGCCAGCTGAAATTCATGGCTACACCTTC. J is TRBJ1-2 and V is TRBV7-2; D unclear. Germline V lookup: CDR1 SGHTA, CDR2 FQGNSA. The CDR3 loop spans 15 amino acids. Trimming took off 0 bases at V and 6 bases at J, with 14 bases between the two ends.

This clonotype was detected only a few times. The rearrangement uses TRBV12-3 or TRBV12-4 and TRBJ2-5; 11 nucleotides align to TRBD1. The CDR3 contains 15 residues. V gave up 3 bases and J gave up 2 bases; unmatched junction bases: 2. The CDR3 DNA sequence: TGTGCCAGCAGTTTTGGACAGGGGGCACAAGAGACCCAGTACTTC. It translates to CASSFGQGAQETQYF.